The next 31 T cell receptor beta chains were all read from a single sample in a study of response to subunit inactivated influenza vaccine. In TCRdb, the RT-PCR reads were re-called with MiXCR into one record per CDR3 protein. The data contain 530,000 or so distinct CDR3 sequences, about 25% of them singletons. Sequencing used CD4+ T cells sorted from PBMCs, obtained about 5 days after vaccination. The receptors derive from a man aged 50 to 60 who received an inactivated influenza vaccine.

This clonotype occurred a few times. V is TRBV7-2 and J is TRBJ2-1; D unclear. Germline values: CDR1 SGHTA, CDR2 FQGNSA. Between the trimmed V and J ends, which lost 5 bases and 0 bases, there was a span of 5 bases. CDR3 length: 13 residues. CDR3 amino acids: CASSTFSYNEQFF. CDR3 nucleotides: TGTGCCAGCAGCACGTTCTCCTACAATGAGCAGTTCTTC.

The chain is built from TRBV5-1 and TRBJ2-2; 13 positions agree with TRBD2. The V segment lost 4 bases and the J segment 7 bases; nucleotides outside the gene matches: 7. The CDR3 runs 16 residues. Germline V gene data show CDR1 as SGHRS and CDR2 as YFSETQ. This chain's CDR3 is CASSERGTSGIGELFF. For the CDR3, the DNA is TGCGCCAGCAGCGAGAGGGGGACTAGCGGGATCGGGGAGCTGTTTTTT.

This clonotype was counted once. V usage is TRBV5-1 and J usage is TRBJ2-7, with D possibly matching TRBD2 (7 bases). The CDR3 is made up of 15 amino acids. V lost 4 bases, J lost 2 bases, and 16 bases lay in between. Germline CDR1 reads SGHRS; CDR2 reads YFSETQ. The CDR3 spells CASSEGGIGPYEQYF. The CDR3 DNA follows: TGCGCCAGCAGCGAGGGGGGGATTGGACCCTACGAGCAGTACTTC.

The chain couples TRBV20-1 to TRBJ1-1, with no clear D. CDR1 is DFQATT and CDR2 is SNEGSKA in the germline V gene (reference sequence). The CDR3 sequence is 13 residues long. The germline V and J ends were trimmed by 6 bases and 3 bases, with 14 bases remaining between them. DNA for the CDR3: TGCAGTGCACCGCGGACCGAGTACACTGAAGCTTTCTTT. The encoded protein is CSAPRTEYTEAFF.

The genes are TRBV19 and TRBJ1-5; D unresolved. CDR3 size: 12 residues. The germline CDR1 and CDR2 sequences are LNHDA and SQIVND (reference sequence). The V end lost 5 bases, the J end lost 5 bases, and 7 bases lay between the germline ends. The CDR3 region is CASSDGDQPQHF. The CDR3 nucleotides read TGTGCCAGTAGTGATGGGGATCAGCCCCAGCATTTT. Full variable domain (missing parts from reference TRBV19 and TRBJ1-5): DGGITQSPKYLFRKEGQNVTLSCEQNLNHDAMYWYRQDPGQGLRLIYYSQIVNDFQKGDIAEGYSVSREKKESFPLTVTSAQKNPTAFYLCASSDGDQPQHFGDGTRLSIL.

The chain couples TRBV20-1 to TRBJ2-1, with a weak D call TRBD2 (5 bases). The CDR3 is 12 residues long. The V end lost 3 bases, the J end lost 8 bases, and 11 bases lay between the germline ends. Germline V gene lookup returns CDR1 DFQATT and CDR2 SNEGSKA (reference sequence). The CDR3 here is CSASPSLDEQFF. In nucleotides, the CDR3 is TGCAGTGCTAGCCCTAGCTTAGATGAGCAGTTCTTC.

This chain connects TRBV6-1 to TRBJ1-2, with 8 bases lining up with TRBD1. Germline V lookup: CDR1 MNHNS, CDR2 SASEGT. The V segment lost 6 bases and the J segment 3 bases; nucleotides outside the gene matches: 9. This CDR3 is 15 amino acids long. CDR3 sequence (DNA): TGTGCCAGCAGCAAGGACAGGGTTATTGACTATGGCTACACCTTC. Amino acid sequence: CASSKDRVIDYGYTF.

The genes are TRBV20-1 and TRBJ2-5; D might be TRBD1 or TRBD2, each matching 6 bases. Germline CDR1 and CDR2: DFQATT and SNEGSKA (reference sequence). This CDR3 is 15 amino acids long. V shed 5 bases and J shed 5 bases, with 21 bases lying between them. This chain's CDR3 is CSAVSDEGGPETQYF. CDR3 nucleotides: TGCAGTGCTGTTTCGGACGAAGGGGGGCCCGAGACCCAGTACTTC.

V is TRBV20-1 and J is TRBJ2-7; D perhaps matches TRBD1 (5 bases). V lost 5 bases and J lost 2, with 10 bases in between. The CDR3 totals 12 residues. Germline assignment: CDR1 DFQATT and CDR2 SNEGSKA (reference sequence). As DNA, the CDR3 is TGCAGTGCTGGGGCAGGAGCCTACGAGCAGTACTTC. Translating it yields CSAGAGAYEQYF.

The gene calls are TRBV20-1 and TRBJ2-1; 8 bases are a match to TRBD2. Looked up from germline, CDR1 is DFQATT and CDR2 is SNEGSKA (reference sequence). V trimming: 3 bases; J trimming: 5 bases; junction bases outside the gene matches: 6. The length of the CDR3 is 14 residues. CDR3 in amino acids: CSASSGSHDNEQFF. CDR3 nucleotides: TGCAGTGCTAGCAGCGGGAGTCATGACAATGAGCAGTTCTTC.

The CDR3, as DNA: TGCAGCGTTGGGGTGGGAACGAACACCGGGGAGCTGTTTTTT. It is translated as CSVGVGTNTGELFF. The V and J genes are TRBV29-1 and TRBJ2-2; D not certain. Germline values: CDR1 SQVTM, CDR2 ANQGSEA. Between the trimmed V and J ends, which lost 4 bases and 0 bases, there was a span of 9 bases. This CDR3 contains 14 residues.

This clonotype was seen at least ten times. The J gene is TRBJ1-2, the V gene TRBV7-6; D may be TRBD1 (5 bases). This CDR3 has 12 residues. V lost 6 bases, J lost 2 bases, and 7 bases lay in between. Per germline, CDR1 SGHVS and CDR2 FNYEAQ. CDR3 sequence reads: CASRGGNYGYTF. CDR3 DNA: TGTGCCAGCAGGGGGGGGAACTATGGCTACACCTTC. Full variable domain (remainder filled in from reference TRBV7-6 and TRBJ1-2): GAGVSQSPRYKVTKRGQDVALRCDPISGHVSLYWYRQALGQGPEFLTYFNYEAQQDKSGLPNDRFSAERPEGSISTLTIQRTEQRDSAMYRCASRGGNYGYTFGSGTRLTVV.

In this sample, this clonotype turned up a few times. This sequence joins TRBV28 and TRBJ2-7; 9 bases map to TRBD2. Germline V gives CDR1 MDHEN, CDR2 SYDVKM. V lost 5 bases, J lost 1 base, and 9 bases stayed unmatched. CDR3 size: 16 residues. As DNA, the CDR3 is TGTGCCAGCAGTCCGCCTGATCTAGCGGGGTCCTACGAGCAGTACTTC. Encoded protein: CASSPPDLAGSYEQYF.

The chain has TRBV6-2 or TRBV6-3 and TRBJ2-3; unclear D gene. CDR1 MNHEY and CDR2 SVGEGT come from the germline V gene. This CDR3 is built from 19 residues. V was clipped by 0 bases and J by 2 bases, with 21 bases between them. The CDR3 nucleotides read TGTGCCAGCAGTTACTCCCCTCTACTGGCTCCGACCTACACAGATACGCAGTATTTT. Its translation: CASSYSPLLAPTYTDTQYF.

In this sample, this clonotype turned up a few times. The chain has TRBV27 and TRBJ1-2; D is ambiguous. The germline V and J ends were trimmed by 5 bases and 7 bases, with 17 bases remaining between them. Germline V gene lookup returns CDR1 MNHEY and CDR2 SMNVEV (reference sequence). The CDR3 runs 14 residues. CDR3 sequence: CASSPLSKYGGYTF. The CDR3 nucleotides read TGTGCCAGCAGTCCGCTGTCCAAGTACGGTGGCTACACCTTC.

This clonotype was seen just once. The CDR3 nucleotides are TGTGCCAGCAGTTACACTAGCGGGGGGGCCAATGAGCAGTTCTTC. This encodes CASSYTSGGANEQFF. This chain connects TRBV12-3 or TRBV12-4 to TRBJ2-1; TRBD2 agrees at 13 bases. This CDR3 comprises 15 residues. With V trimmed by 4 bases and J by 6 bases, 3 bases remained unmatched.

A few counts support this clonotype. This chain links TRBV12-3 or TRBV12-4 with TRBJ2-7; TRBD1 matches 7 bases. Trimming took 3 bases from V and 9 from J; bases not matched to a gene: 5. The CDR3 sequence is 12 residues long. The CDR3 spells CASSFTKGAQYF. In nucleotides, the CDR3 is TGTGCCAGCAGTTTTACCAAGGGGGCGCAGTACTTC.

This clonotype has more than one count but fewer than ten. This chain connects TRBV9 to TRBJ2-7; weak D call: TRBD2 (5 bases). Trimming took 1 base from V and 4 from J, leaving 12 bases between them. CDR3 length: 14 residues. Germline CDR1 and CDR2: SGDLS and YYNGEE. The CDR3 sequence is CASSVTDYGYEQYF. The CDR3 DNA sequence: TGTGCCAGCAGCGTAACAGACTATGGGTACGAGCAGTACTTC.

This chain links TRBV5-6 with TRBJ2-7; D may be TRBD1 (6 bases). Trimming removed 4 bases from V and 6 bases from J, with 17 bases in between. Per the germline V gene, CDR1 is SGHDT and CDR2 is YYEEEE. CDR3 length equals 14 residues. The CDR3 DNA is TGTGCCAGCAGCAAGGGCGACAGGTTGGGCGAGCAGTACTTC. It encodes CASSKGDRLGEQYF.

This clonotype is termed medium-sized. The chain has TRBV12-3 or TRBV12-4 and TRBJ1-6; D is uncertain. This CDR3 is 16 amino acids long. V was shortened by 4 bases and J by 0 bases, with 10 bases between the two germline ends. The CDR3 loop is CASSSGSSSYNSPLHF. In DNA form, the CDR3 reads TGTGCCAGCAGTTCGGGCTCCAGCTCCTATAATTCACCCCTCCACTTT.

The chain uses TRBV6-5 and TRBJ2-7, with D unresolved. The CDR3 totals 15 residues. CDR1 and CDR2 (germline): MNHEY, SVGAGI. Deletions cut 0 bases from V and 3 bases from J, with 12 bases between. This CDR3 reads CASSYSSGQLYEQYF. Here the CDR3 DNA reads TGTGCCAGCAGTTACTCTTCTGGCCAGCTCTACGAGCAGTACTTC.

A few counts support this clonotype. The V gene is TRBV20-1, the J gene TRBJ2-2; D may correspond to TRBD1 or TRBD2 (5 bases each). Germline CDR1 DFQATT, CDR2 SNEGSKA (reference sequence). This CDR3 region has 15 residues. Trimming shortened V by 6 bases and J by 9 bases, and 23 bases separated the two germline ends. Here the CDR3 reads CSADRDGLGSRELFF. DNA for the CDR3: TGCAGTGCCGACCGGGACGGCCTAGGCAGCAGGGAGCTGTTTTTT.

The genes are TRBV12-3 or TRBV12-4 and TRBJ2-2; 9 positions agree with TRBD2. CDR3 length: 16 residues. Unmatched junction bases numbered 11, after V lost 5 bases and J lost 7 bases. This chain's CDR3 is CASSPAGAGGFGELFF. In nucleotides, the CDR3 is TGTGCCAGCAGTCCGGCCGGTGCGGGGGGGTTCGGGGAGCTGTTTTTT.

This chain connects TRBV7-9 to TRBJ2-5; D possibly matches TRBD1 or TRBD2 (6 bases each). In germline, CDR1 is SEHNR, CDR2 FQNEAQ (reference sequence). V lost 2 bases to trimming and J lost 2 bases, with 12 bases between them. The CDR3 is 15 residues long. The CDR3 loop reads CASSLRGGQQETQYF. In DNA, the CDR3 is TGTGCCAGCAGCTTAAGGGGAGGACAGCAAGAGACCCAGTACTTC. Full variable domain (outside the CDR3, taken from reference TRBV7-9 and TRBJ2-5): DTGVSQNPRHKITKRGQNVTFRCDPISEHNRLYWYRQTLGQGPEFLTYFQNEAQLEKSRLLSDRFSAERPKGSFSTLEIQRTEQGDSAMYLCASSLRGGQQETQYFGPGTRLLVL.

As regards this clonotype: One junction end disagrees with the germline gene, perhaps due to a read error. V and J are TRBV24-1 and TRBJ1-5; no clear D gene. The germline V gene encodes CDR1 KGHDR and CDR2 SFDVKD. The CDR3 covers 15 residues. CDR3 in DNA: TGTGCCATCAGTGACCCGACCGGCGGAAATCAGCCCCAGCATTTT. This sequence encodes CAISDPTGGNQPQHF.

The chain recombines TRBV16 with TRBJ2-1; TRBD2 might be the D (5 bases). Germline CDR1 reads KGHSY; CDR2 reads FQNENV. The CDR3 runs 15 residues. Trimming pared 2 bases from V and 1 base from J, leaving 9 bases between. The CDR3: CASSQALVSYNEQFF. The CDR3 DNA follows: TGTGCCAGCAGCCAAGCACTAGTGTCCTACAATGAGCAGTTCTTC.

CDR3 sequence reads: CASSIRSFTDTQYF. DNA of the CDR3: TGTGCCAGCAGCATTAGATCTTTCACAGATACGCAGTATTTT. The chain carries TRBV5-6 and TRBJ2-3; the D is unclear. V was cut by 4 bases and J by 2 bases, with 11 bases left in between. The CDR3 runs to 14 residues. CDR1 and CDR2 from the germline V gene are SGHDT and YYEEEE.

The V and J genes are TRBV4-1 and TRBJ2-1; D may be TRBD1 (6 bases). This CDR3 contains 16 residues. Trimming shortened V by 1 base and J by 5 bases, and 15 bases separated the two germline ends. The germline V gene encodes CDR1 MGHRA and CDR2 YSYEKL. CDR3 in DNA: TGCGCCAGCAGCCAAGCTAACAGGGTTTCTAACAATGAGCAGTTCTTC. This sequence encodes CASSQANRVSNNEQFF.

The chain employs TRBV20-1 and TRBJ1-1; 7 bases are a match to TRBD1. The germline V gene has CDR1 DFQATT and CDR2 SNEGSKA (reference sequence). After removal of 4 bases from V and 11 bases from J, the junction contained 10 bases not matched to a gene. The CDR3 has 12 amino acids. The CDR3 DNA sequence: TGCAGTGCTACCGGTGGGACAGTCGGTGCTTTCTTT. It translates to CSATGGTVGAFF.

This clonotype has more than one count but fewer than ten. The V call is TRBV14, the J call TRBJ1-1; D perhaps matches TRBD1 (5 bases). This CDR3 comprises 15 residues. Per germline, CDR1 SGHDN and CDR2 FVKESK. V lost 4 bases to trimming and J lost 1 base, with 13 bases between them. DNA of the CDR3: TGTGCCAGCAGCCCCGGGGCCGTGGAGAACACTGAAGCTTTCTTT. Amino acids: CASSPGAVENTEAFF.

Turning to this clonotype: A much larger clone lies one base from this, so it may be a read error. In DNA, the CDR3 is TGTGCCAGCAGGTTGACCGACGAGCAGTACTTC. Protein sequence: CASRLTDEQYF. The chain couples TRBV28 to TRBJ2-7; D unresolved. Trimming took off 6 bases at V and 5 bases at J, with 8 bases between the two ends. The germline CDR1 and CDR2 sequences are MDHEN and SYDVKM. CDR3 length: 11 residues.